This T cell receptor beta chain was documented in a study of OX40 agonist ivuxolimab in advanced cancers. This CDR3 region has 13 residues. J lost 5 bases, V lost 4 bases, and 4 bases had no gene match. Germline V lookup: CDR1 MDHEN, CDR2 SYDVKM. Produced via immunoSEQ multiplex PCR; TCRdb's table is partial and in-frame only. Among tens of thousands of clones, about 91% were seen once, and the ten largest hold approximately 20%. This sequence was found in an adult with an advanced solid tumor such as melanoma, head and neck, liver or kidney cancer. The source material was CD4+ or CD8+ T cells sorted from blood, sampled in a trial of the OX40 agonist ivuxolimab. The rearrangement uses TRBV28 and TRBJ2-7; 8 bases agree with TRBD2. In DNA form, the CDR3 reads TGTGCCAGCAGTTCAGCGGGGGCCCACGAGCAGTACTTC. It yields the protein CASSSAGAHEQYF.